This T cell receptor beta chain emerged from a study of T cells after yellow fever vaccination. Study findings and constraints: The secondary response was weaker, and its peak arrived faster, on day 5 versus 15.

Generation of TCR cDNA used 5'RACE template switching (which added a universal primer site and UMIs). TCRdb analysed the 5' RACE reads with MiXCR anew, one entry per CDR3 protein. The sample has roughly 500,000 distinct CDR3 sequences, 15% to 20% seen once. About this clonotype: As yet, its antigen is unknown.

The sequence came from a man aged 25-45 years who received the YFV17D yellow fever vaccine. The specimen was PBMCs, collected 15 days after the yellow fever booster vaccination.

DNA of the CDR3: TGCAGCGCCGGTCTGTGGGCGTCGGACGCTTTCTTT. This translates into CSAGLWASDAFF. The chain carries TRBV29-1 and TRBJ1-1, with D unresolved. This CDR3 has 12 residues. V shed 7 bases and J shed 11 bases, with 20 bases lying between them. Germline CDR1 SQVTM, CDR2 ANQGSEA.